The clone carrying this T cell receptor beta chain came up a few times. The record originates from a study of beta chain features in type 1 diabetes. One heparinised draw of blood, averaging around 100 mL, came from each donor. The CDR3 spans 13 residues. Trimming removed 3 bases at V and 6 bases at J, with 12 bases between. The germline V gene has CDR1 LGHNA and CDR2 YSLEER. The whole isolated RNA underwent reverse transcription, so sequencing captured expressed TCRB transcripts. Assay used: immunoSEQ multiplex PCR; TCRdb lists only in-frame clones, some missing. The table shows about 330,000 clones, with 11% occurring only once.

The chain employs TRBV4-3 and TRBJ2-7, with D possibly being TRBD1 (8 bases). The sequenced sample consisted of naive CD4+ T cells from blood. The receptor was derived from a woman aged 30 to 39 in good health. CDR3 sequence: CASSQTGEGEQYF. The CDR3 DNA reads TGCGCCAGCAGCCAGACAGGGGAGGGCGAGCAGTACTTC.